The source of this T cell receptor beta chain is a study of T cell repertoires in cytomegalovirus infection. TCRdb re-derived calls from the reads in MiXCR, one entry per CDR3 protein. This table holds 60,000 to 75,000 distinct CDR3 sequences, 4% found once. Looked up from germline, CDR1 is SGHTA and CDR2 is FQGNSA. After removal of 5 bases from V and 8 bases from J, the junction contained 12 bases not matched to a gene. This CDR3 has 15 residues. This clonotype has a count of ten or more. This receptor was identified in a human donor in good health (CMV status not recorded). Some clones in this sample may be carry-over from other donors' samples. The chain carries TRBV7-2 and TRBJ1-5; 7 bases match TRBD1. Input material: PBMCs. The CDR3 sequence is CASSPLTGSWEPQHF. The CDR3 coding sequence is TGTGCCAGCAGCCCTCTGACAGGGTCGTGGGAGCCCCAGCATTTT.